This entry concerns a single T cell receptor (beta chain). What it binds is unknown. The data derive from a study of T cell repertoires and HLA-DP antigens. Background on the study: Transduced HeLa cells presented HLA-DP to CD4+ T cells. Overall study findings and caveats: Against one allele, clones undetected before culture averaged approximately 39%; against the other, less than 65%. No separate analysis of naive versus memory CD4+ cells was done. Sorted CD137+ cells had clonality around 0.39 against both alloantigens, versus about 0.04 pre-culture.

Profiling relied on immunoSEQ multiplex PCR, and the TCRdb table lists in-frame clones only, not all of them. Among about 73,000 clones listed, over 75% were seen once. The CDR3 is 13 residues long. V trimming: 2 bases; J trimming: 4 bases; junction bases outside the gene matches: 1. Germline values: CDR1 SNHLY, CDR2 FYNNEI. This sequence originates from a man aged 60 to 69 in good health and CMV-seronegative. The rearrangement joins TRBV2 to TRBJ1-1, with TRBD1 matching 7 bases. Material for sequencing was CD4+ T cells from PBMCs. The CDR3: CASSENRGTEAFF. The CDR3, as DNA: TGTGCCAGCAGTGAAAACAGGGGCACTGAAGCTTTCTTT.